Below are 11 T cell receptor beta chains sequenced from a single sample in a study of shared T cell receptors in the human thymus. Clones were read by immunoSEQ multiplex PCR, and TCRdb kept only the in-frame ones, dropping some. The data contain 640,000 or so clones, about 90% of them singletons. This sample also appeared in a second study, on human thymus T cells.

Sequences were obtained from thymocytes. Every receptor here comes from a boy under three years old with a congenital heart defect.

J is TRBJ1-1 and V is TRBV9; D perhaps matches TRBD1 (6 bases). V gave up 4 bases and J gave up 8 bases, with 12 bases separating them. Germline CDR1 SGDLS, CDR2 YYNGEE. This CDR3 region has 12 residues. The CDR3 reads CASSSRGREAFF. In nucleotides, the CDR3 is TGTGCCAGCAGCTCCAGGGGCCGGGAAGCTTTCTTT.

The chain uses TRBV10-2 and TRBJ1-4, with D possibly being TRBD1 (5 bases). CDR1 is WSHSY, CDR2 SAAADI, per germline. With 4 bases removed from V and 8 bases from J, the gap between germline ends came to 14 bases. The CDR3 has 14 residues. CDR3 sequence (DNA): TGCGCCAGCAGTGGGGGCGGCCTTAGGGAAAAACTGTTTTTT. Its protein product is CASSGGGLREKLFF.

The rearrangement joins TRBV28 to TRBJ1-5, with a tentative D call TRBD1 (5 bases). Germline assignment: CDR1 MDHEN and CDR2 SYDVKM. The CDR3 is 17 amino acids. V gave up 3 bases and J gave up 0 bases, with 15 bases separating them. The CDR3 nucleotides read TGTGCCAGCAGTTTCACCGGGACGGACTATAGCAATCAGCCCCAGCATTTT. Translated, it gives CASSFTGTDYSNQPQHF.

V usage is TRBV28 and J usage is TRBJ1-3; D is perhaps TRBD1 (6 bases). V was shortened by 8 bases and J by 0 bases, with 8 bases between the two germline ends. This CDR3 spans 13 amino acids. CDR1 and CDR2 from the germline V gene are MDHEN and SYDVKM. As DNA, the CDR3 is TGTGCCAGCCGGGACAACTCTGGAAACACCATATATTTT. Translated, it gives CASRDNSGNTIYF.

V gene TRBV27 combines with J gene TRBJ2-3; 7 bases are a match to TRBD2. Germline CDR1 is MNHEY and CDR2 is SMNVEV (reference sequence). CDR3 length: 14 residues. Germline trimming cut 6 bases from V and 5 bases from J; bases unmatched to any gene: 8. CDR3 in amino acids: CASRAGVGLDTQYF. The CDR3 DNA sequence: TGTGCCAGCAGGGCGGGGGTGGGTTTAGATACGCAGTATTTT.

This chain links TRBV5-8 with TRBJ2-1; D might be TRBD1 (6 bases). Germline values: CDR1 SGHTS, CDR2 YDEGEE. CDR3 length equals 13 residues. Trimming shortened V by 1 base and J by 5 bases, and 7 bases separated the two germline ends. In DNA, the CDR3 is TGTGCCAGCAGCTTGAGACAGGACAATGAGCAGTTCTTC. It is translated as CASSLRQDNEQFF.

This rearrangement joins TRBV5-1 to TRBJ1-1; D remains unclear. The V gene's germline CDR1 is SGHRS and CDR2 YFSETQ. V lost 5 bases and J lost 0, with 11 bases in between. The CDR3 spans 14 residues. The CDR3 DNA sequence: TGCGCCAGCAGGCAGGTCGACATGAACACTGAAGCTTTCTTT. Its protein product is CASRQVDMNTEAFF.

This clone has a single count. The V gene is TRBV7-2, the J gene TRBJ1-1; maybe TRBD1 (5 bases). The germline V gene encodes CDR1 SGHTA and CDR2 FQGNSA. V lost 1 base, J lost 11 bases, and 14 bases lay in between. CDR3 length: 13 amino acids. The DNA for the CDR3 is TGTGCCAGCAGCTTAGTAGGGGCAGGGTATGCTTTCTTT. This translates into CASSLVGAGYAFF.

The chain recombines TRBV11-2 with TRBJ2-7; D gene uncertain. V gave up 1 base and J gave up 7 bases, with 8 bases separating them. Germline values: CDR1 SGHAT, CDR2 FQNNGV. This CDR3 spans 12 amino acids. DNA of the CDR3: TGTGCCAGCAGCTTAGTTGTAGATGAGCAGTACTTC. Its protein product is CASSLVVDEQYF.

This chain uses TRBV7-8 with TRBJ1-1; tentatively, D is TRBD1 (6 bases). V dropped 2 bases and J dropped 0 bases, with 16 bases sitting between them. This CDR3 is built from 17 residues. Germline V gene lookup returns CDR1 SGHVS and CDR2 FQNEAQ. The CDR3 nucleotides are TGTGCCAGCAGCTTATCCCGGACAGTCGACATGAACACTGAAGCTTTCTTT. Translating gives CASSLSRTVDMNTEAFF.

The chain carries TRBV4-3 and TRBJ2-7, with TRBD1 matching 7 bases. V was pared by 3 bases and J by 0 bases, with 8 bases of the junction left unmatched. The CDR3 has 16 residues. Germline CDR1 LGHNA, CDR2 YSLEER. CDR3 bases: TGCGCCAGCAGCCATCACCGGGACAGATTCTCCTACGAGCAGTACTTC. Protein: CASSHHRDRFSYEQYF.